The clone carrying this T cell receptor (beta chain) was seen a single time. The antigen remains unidentified. This entry belongs to a study of cytomegalovirus exposure and HLA in healthy donors. Study as a whole: The 130 or so validation repertoires used the same platform as the roughly 700 first-cohort repertoires (as reported by a later analysis).

V was cut by 4 bases and J by 1 base, with 15 bases left in between. CDR3 length: 16 residues. Germline assignment: CDR1 LGHNA and CDR2 YNFKEQ. Regarding the study as a whole: In vitro data verified three CMV-associated chains as specific for CMV antigens. Rare TCR sequences predominated, though certain public TCRs were found in many donors. It was reportedly the case that the classifier diagnosed cytomegalovirus status with high specificity and sensitivity.

The repertoire was sequenced with immunoSEQ multiplex PCR; TCRdb's copy has only in-frame clones and lacks some. This table holds 150,000 to 200,000 clones, roughly 81% found once. The chain has TRBV4-2 and TRBJ2-3, with D perhaps TRBD2 (7 bases). The sample comprised PBMCs. The receptor was isolated from a woman in her 30s in good health and CMV-seronegative. CDR3 region: CASSPTGGGGTDTQYF. The CDR3 DNA sequence: TGTGCCAGCAGCCCCACGGGGGGCGGTGGCACAGATACGCAGTATTTT.